A single sample is the source of the 26 T cell receptor beta chains below, sequenced in a study of siplizumab effects on memory and regulatory T cells. Only in-frame clones appear in the TCRdb table, and some are missing; sequencing was by immunoSEQ multiplex PCR. The sample has about 50,000 clones; 93% are singletons. Specimen: CD8+ T cells sorted from blood. The receptor set was obtained from a human donor in good health.

This clone was observed a handful of times. The chain joins TRBV30 to TRBJ1-1; D unclear. The CDR3 covers 14 residues. Germline loops: CDR1 GTSNPN, CDR2 SVGIG (reference sequence). The ends were cut back, 2 bases at V and 0 bases at J, with 10 bases in the middle. The CDR3 is CAWSIASLNTEAFF. CDR3 nucleotide sequence: TGTGCCTGGAGTATAGCCTCCTTGAACACTGAAGCTTTCTTT.

This clone was counted once. This rearrangement joins TRBV9 to TRBJ2-1; 7 positions agree with TRBD2. Per germline, CDR1 SGDLS and CDR2 YYNGEE. This CDR3 has 14 amino acids. Trimming took 2 bases from V and 4 from J; bases not matched to a gene: 3. CDR3 sequence reads: CASSVAGVYNEQFF. CDR3 nucleotide sequence: TGTGCCAGCAGCGTCGCGGGAGTGTACAATGAGCAGTTCTTC.

The V gene is TRBV27, the J gene TRBJ2-7; weak D call: TRBD2 (6 bases). Germline lookup yields CDR1 MNHEY and CDR2 SMNVEV (reference sequence). This CDR3 is built from 12 residues. Trimming took off 3 bases at V and 4 bases at J, with 7 bases between the two ends. CDR3 DNA sequence: TGTGCCAGCAGTTTGAGCGGGTACGAGCAGTACTTC. Translating gives CASSLSGYEQYF.

The rearrangement uses TRBV30 and TRBJ1-1; D gene uncertain. V dropped 0 bases and J dropped 6 bases, with 11 bases sitting between them. The CDR3 runs 13 residues. Germline V gene data show CDR1 as GTSNPN and CDR2 as SVGIG (reference sequence). CDR3 in amino acids: CAWSVDVSSEAFF. Written as DNA, the CDR3 is TGTGCCTGGAGTGTAGACGTGTCCTCTGAAGCTTTCTTT.

This rearrangement joins TRBV9 to TRBJ2-7; possible D gene TRBD1, 5 bases. The V gene's germline CDR1 is SGDLS and CDR2 YYNGEE. This CDR3 contains 13 residues. V was trimmed by 4 bases and J by 7 bases, leaving 15 bases between them. For the CDR3, the DNA is TGTGCCAGCAGCATTTCGGTGCCAGGGGAGCAGTACTTC. This codes for CASSISVPGEQYF.

This chain joins TRBV7-3 and TRBJ2-5; a possible D gene is TRBD1 (6 bases). Trimming pared 1 base from V and 3 bases from J, leaving 12 bases between. From germline, CDR1 is SGHTA and CDR2 FQGTGA. The CDR3 is made up of 15 amino acids. This CDR3 is CASSLSPGDEETQYF. The CDR3 region has the DNA TGTGCCAGCAGCTTAAGTCCAGGGGATGAAGAGACCCAGTACTTC.

The rearrangement uses TRBV13 and TRBJ2-1; the match to TRBD2 covers 11 bases. The CDR3 extends over 18 amino acids. Germline CDR1 is PRHDT and CDR2 is FYEKMQ (reference sequence). V gave up 4 bases and J gave up 5 bases; unmatched junction bases: 13. CDR3 DNA: TGTGCCAGCAGCTCACCTCGACTAGCGGGACGTCGGGACAATGAGCAGTTCTTC. Encoded protein: CASSSPRLAGRRDNEQFF. The full variable domain, with the rest looked up from reference TRBV13 and TRBJ2-1, is AAGVIQSPRHLIKEKRETATLKCYPIPRHDTVYWYQQGPGQDPQFLISFYEKMQSDKGSIPDRFSAQQFSDYHSELNMSSLELGDSALYFCASSSPRLAGRRDNEQFFGPGTRLTVL.

The chain uses TRBV19 and TRBJ2-6; TRBD2 might be the D (5 bases). The V gene's germline CDR1 is LNHDA and CDR2 SQIVND (reference sequence). V shed 5 bases and J shed 2 bases, with 10 bases lying between them. CDR3 length: 15 amino acids. The CDR3 reads CASSGGGAGANVLTF. Here the CDR3 DNA reads TGTGCCAGTAGTGGCGGAGGAGCTGGGGCCAACGTCCTGACTTTC.

CDR3 protein: CASSQDGRRSQPQHF. Written as DNA, the CDR3 is TGTGCCAGCAGCCAGGACGGTCGACGGAGTCAGCCCCAGCATTTT. The chain has TRBV7-6 and TRBJ1-5; unclear D gene. CDR3 length: 15 amino acids. Looked up from germline, CDR1 is SGHVS and CDR2 is FNYEAQ. Trimming stripped 5 bases from V and 6 bases from J, with 17 bases between.

The genes are TRBV25-1 and TRBJ2-2, with a tentative D call TRBD2 (7 bases). V was cut by 7 bases and J by 3 bases, with 12 bases left in between. The V gene's germline CDR1 is MGHDK and CDR2 SYGVNS. CDR3 size: 14 residues. CDR3 DNA sequence: TGTGCCAGCACGGTAGGGGGGGACACCGGGGAGCTGTTTTTT. Amino acids: CASTVGGDTGELFF.

The J gene is TRBJ1-1, the V gene TRBV5-4; D is perhaps TRBD1 (6 bases). The germline gives CDR1 SGHNT, CDR2 YYREEE (reference sequence). V was clipped by 4 bases and J by 4 bases, with 17 bases between them. This CDR3 contains 15 residues. CDR3 amino acids: CASSAPRGAGTEAFF. The CDR3 nucleotides are TGTGCCAGCAGCGCTCCTAGGGGGGCTGGCACTGAAGCTTTCTTT.

The V and J genes are TRBV29-1 and TRBJ2-7, with TRBD2 matching 12 bases. J was trimmed by 7 bases and V by 3 bases; bases with no gene match: 4. Germline loops: CDR1 SQVTM, CDR2 ANQGSEA. The CDR3 length is 13 residues. The CDR3 loop is CSVETSGSLEQYF. The CDR3 DNA is TGCAGCGTTGAGACTAGCGGGAGTCTGGAGCAGTACTTC.

The DNA of the CDR3 is TGTGCCAGCAGCTTAAAGGGCGCAGATACGCAGTATTTT. Its translation is CASSLKGADTQYF. The chain combines TRBV7-3 with TRBJ2-3; D remains unclear. The V end was cut by 1 base, the J end by 4 bases, with 6 bases between. CDR1 and CDR2 from the germline V gene are SGHTA and FQGTGA. The CDR3 sequence is 13 residues long.

The chain employs TRBV27 and TRBJ2-7; TRBD2 matches at 10 bases. The CDR3 has 17 amino acids. Germline CDR1 reads MNHEY; CDR2 reads SMNVEV (reference sequence). V dropped 10 bases and J dropped 0; count of bases not matched to a gene: 15. The CDR3: CATLGVAGGSSSYEQYF. DNA of the CDR3: TGTGCCACCCTTGGGGTAGCGGGAGGTTCGAGCTCCTACGAGCAGTACTTC.

The chain combines TRBV25-1 with TRBJ2-3; D is ambiguous. The germline gives CDR1 MGHDK, CDR2 SYGVNS. The length of the CDR3 is 14 residues. Trimming removed 3 bases from V and 4 bases from J, with 11 bases in between. For the CDR3, the DNA is TGTGCCAGCAGTGATTCCTATGAGTCAGATACGCAGTATTTT. Protein product: CASSDSYESDTQYF.

CDR3 region: CASSLYWGDEQFF. CDR3 nucleotides: TGTGCCAGCAGTTTATATTGGGGCGATGAGCAGTTCTTC. This chain uses TRBV6-5 with TRBJ2-1; D is perhaps TRBD1 (5 bases). Germline loops: CDR1 MNHEY, CDR2 SVGAGI. Trimming stripped 4 bases from V and 8 bases from J, with 12 bases between. The CDR3 length is 13 residues.

The chain is built from TRBV10-2 and TRBJ1-2; D gene uncertain. Trimming left V 6 bases short and J 8 bases short, with 22 bases between. The CDR3 spans 15 residues. Germline CDR1 and CDR2: WSHSY and SAAADI. CDR3 amino acids: CASSDSREPMGGYTF. CDR3 DNA sequence: TGCGCCAGCAGCGATTCCCGGGAACCCATGGGGGGCTACACCTTC.

Here the CDR3 DNA reads TGTGCCAGCAGTTATCCCGGGGAGACCCAGTACTTC. It specifies CASSYPGETQYF. This chain uses TRBV6-1 with TRBJ2-5; D gene uncertain. In germline, CDR1 is MNHNS, CDR2 SASEGT. The CDR3 loop spans 12 amino acids. Trimming removed 5 bases at V and 5 bases at J, with 9 bases between.

V gene TRBV27 combines with J gene TRBJ1-1, with D hard to call. The length of the CDR3 is 13 residues. Germline assignment: CDR1 MNHEY and CDR2 SMNVEV (reference sequence). Trimming stripped 4 bases from V and 0 bases from J, with 6 bases between. CDR3 nucleotides: TGTGCCAGCAGTTACTCCTTGAACACTGAAGCTTTCTTT. Amino acid sequence: CASSYSLNTEAFF.

The V and J genes are TRBV19 and TRBJ2-3; D may be TRBD1 (6 bases). The V and J ends lost 2 bases and 2 bases respectively, with 8 bases between them. The CDR3 extends over 14 amino acids. CDR1 is LNHDA, CDR2 SQIVND, per germline (reference sequence). The CDR3 DNA is TGTGCCAGTAGTATAACAGGGTACACAGATACGCAGTATTTT. This encodes CASSITGYTDTQYF.

This clone was recorded a few times. The chain links TRBV5-1 to TRBJ2-5, with a weak D call TRBD2 (7 bases). Germline V CDR1 and CDR2: SGHRS, YFSETQ. CDR3 length: 15 residues. The ends were cut back, 2 bases at V and 2 bases at J, with 13 bases in the middle. The CDR3 nucleotides are TGCGCCAGCAGCTTTTGGGGGGGGCCACAAGAGACCCAGTACTTC. Encoded protein: CASSFWGGPQETQYF.

The rearrangement uses TRBV11-2 and TRBJ1-2; D not certain. Trimming left V 0 bases short and J 4 bases short, with 12 bases between. Germline-derived CDR1 and CDR2 are SGHAT and FQNNGV. The CDR3 consists of 15 residues. The CDR3 DNA follows: TGTGCCAGCAGCTTAGAAGGACGGGAGATCTATGGCTACACCTTC. This translates into CASSLEGREIYGYTF.

This chain joins TRBV7-6 and TRBJ1-5, with no clear D. Trimming cost V 2 bases and J 4 bases, with 6 bases left between them. The CDR3 covers 13 residues. In germline, CDR1 is SGHVS, CDR2 FNYEAQ. The CDR3 nucleotides are TGTGCCAGCAGCTTATCGGGAAATCAGCCCCAGCATTTT. Translating gives CASSLSGNQPQHF.

This chain connects TRBV9 to TRBJ2-2; D not certain. The CDR3 spans 13 residues. Per the germline V gene, CDR1 is SGDLS and CDR2 is YYNGEE. Trimming cost V 6 bases and J 2 bases, with 8 bases left between them. Here the CDR3 reads CASMSGNTGELFF. In DNA, the CDR3 is TGTGCCAGCATGTCCGGAAACACCGGGGAGCTGTTTTTT.

The chain has TRBV19 and TRBJ2-7; D gene ambiguous. V dropped 5 bases and J dropped 0 bases, with 11 bases sitting between them. This CDR3 is built from 14 residues. Germline CDR1 reads LNHDA; CDR2 reads SQIVND (reference sequence). CDR3 DNA sequence: TGTGCCAGTAGTCCTTTTGGAAGCTCCTACGAGCAGTACTTC. Its protein product is CASSPFGSSYEQYF. The full variable domain, its missing parts supplied by reference TRBV19 and TRBJ2-7, is DGGITQSPKYLFRKEGQNVTLSCEQNLNHDAMYWYRQDPGQGLRLIYYSQIVNDFQKGDIAEGYSVSREKKESFPLTVTSAQKNPTAFYLCASSPFGSSYEQYFGPGTRLTVT.

The gene calls are TRBV4-1 and TRBJ2-7, with 9 bases matching TRBD2. CDR3 length equals 16 residues. V was pared by 1 base and J by 0 bases, with 4 bases of the junction left unmatched. Germline CDR1 MGHRA, CDR2 YSYEKL. CDR3 in DNA: TGCGCCAGCAGCCAAGTTCCTAGCGGGACCTCCTACGAGCAGTACTTC. Translated, it gives CASSQVPSGTSYEQYF.